These T cell receptor beta chains were read from a single sample in a study of CD8 T cells in Susac syndrome. TCRdb independently ran MiXCR on the immunoSEQ multiplex PCR reads; one entry per CDR3 protein. There are fewer than 200,000 distinct CDR3 sequences in the sample; roughly 95% occur only once, and 0.15% to 0.2% lies in the top ten. The sample consisted of CD8+ T cells from PBMCs. Receptor source: a human donor with multiple sclerosis. The CDR3 runs from the conserved cysteine through the conserved F or W. D genes are given only for firm matches.

v_gene,d_gene,j_gene,CDR3nt,CDR3aa
TRBV28,-,TRBJ2-7,TGTGCCACCGGGCGGGCGGCCGGCTTCTACGAGCAGTACTTC,CATGRAAGFYEQYF
TRBV9,TRBD2,TRBJ2-1,TGTGCCAGCAGCCCGGGACTAGCGGGCCACAATGAGCAGTTCTTC,CASSPGLAGHNEQFF
TRBV27,-,TRBJ2-1,TGTGCCAGCGGCAGCCCCCTCAGGGAAAACAATGAGCAGTTCTTC,CASGSPLRENNEQFF
TRBV20-1,TRBD1,TRBJ2-2,TGCAGTGCTAGAGATGTAACAGGGGAATCCGGGGAGCTGTTTTTT,CSARDVTGESGELFF
TRBV7-8,TRBD1,TRBJ1-1,TGTGCCAGCGGGCCAGGGGGCACCGTGAACACTGAAGCCTTCTTT,CASGPGGTVNTEAFF
TRBV13,TRBD1,TRBJ1-1,TGTGCCAGCAGCCACGACAGGGGCGCTGAAGCTTTCTTT,CASSHDRGAEAFF
TRBV20-1,-,TRBJ2-2,TGCAGTGCGCCCTGGGGAGTAAACACCGGGGAGCTGTTTTTT,CSAPWGVNTGELFF
TRBV29-1,-,TRBJ1-1,TGCAGCGCTGGGGGCGGCGGGAACACTGAAGCTTTCTTT,CSAGGGGNTEAFF
TRBV30,-,TRBJ2-1,TGTGCCTGGGGTTTATACAATGAGCAGTTCTTC,CAWGLYNEQFF
TRBV7-9,-,TRBJ2-7,TGTGCCAGCAGCTTCGCAGGGAACGAGCAGTACTTC,CASSFAGNEQYF
TRBV29-1,-,TRBJ2-1,TGCAGCATGGAACAGGGAATTAGGAACAATGAGCAGTTCTTC,CSMEQGIRNNEQFF
TRBV20-1,-,TRBJ2-1,TGCAGTGCTAGAAAAGGGGGTTCCTACAATGAGCAGTTCTTC,CSARKGGSYNEQFF
TRBV19,-,TRBJ2-1,TGTGCCAGTAGTAAGACAGCGAATGAGCAGTTCTTC,CASSKTANEQFF
TRBV12-3/TRBV12-4,TRBD1,TRBJ1-2,TGTGCCAGCAGTTTACATCTCCAGGGGGACTATGGCTACACGTTC,CASSLHLQGDYGYTF
TRBV29-1,TRBD1,TRBJ2-7,TGCAGCGTTGGGACAGGGGGCAATTATGACGAGCAGTACTTC,CSVGTGGNYDEQYF
TRBV19,-,TRBJ1-1,TGTGCCAGTAGCCCGGACGGGACCATGAACACTGAAGCTTTCTTT,CASSPDGTMNTEAFF
TRBV30,-,TRBJ2-3,TGTGCCTGGGGGGGATCAGTCACAGATACGCAGTATTTT,CAWGGSVTDTQYF
TRBV4-1,-,TRBJ2-3,TGCGCCAGCAGCCAAGACGGAGCGGGTCTAACAGATACGCAGTATTTT,CASSQDGAGLTDTQYF